The 7 T cell receptor beta chains presented below share a single source sample, sequenced in a study of T cell clonotyping in hematopoietic cell transplantation. The time point is: recipient sample about 28 days before transplant, after cytoreduction. Using immunoSEQ multiplex PCR, the repertoire was profiled, and TCRdb retains in-frame clones only, with some absent. Of about 76,000 clones listed, 90% to 97% are singletons. Sequencing used peripheral blood mononuclear cells, obtained before stem cell transplant. Receptors were obtained from a woman aged 45-65 years with acute myeloid leukemia. Some clones in this sample may be carry-over from other donors' samples.

CDR3 sequence: CAWRPSDFYEQYF. CDR3 sequence (DNA): TGTGCCTGGAGGCCGTCGGACTTTTACGAGCAGTACTTC. The chain carries TRBV30 and TRBJ2-7; possible D gene TRBD2, 5 bases. The V end was cut by 3 bases, the J end by 4 bases, with 13 bases between. The CDR3 extends over 13 amino acids. Germline CDR1 reads GTSNPN; CDR2 reads SVGIG (reference sequence).

The chain joins TRBV5-6 to TRBJ2-3; 8 bases map to TRBD2. There are 16 residues in the CDR3. Losses at the gene ends were 2 bases for V and 3 bases for J; bases not matched to a gene: 8. Germline V gene data show CDR1 as SGHDT and CDR2 as YYEEEE. This CDR3 is CASSFRGTRLTDTQYF. CDR3 nucleotides: TGTGCCAGCAGCTTTAGGGGGACTAGGTTAACAGATACGCAGTATTTT. Based on the CDR3 plus reference TRBV5-6 and TRBJ2-3, the full variable domain is DAGVTQSPTHLIKTRGQQVTLRCSPKSGHDTVSWYQQALGQGPQFIFQYYEEEERQRGNFPDRFSGHQFPNYSSELNVNALLLGDSALYLCASSFRGTRLTDTQYFGPGTRLTVL.

Only one count was recorded for this clone. The chain combines TRBV2 with TRBJ2-2; no clear D gene. The ends were cut back, 1 base at V and 5 bases at J, with 11 bases in the middle. The CDR3 runs 15 residues. CDR1 and CDR2 from the germline V gene are SNHLY and FYNNEI. DNA of the CDR3: TGTGCCAGCAGTGAAGTGGCGGCACGAACCGGGGAGCTGTTTTTT. Amino acids: CASSEVAARTGELFF.

This clone occurred a few times. The gene calls are TRBV6-1 and TRBJ1-4; 9 bases align to TRBD1. Trimming at V came to 6 bases and at J to 7 bases, leaving 3 bases not matched to a gene. From germline, CDR1 is MNHNS and CDR2 SASEGT. CDR3 size: 13 residues. In DNA form, the CDR3 reads TGTGCCAGCAGGGGACAGGGACGTGAAAAACTGTTTTTT. Its translation is CASRGQGREKLFF.

CDR3 residues: CASSELLTGLYGYTF. CDR3 bases: TGTGCCAGCAGTGAACTCCTGACAGGGCTCTATGGCTACACCTTC. V and J are TRBV6-1 and TRBJ1-2; 7 bases match TRBD1. The CDR3 consists of 15 residues. V lost 2 bases and J lost 4; bases outside the gene matches: 7. Germline V gene lookup returns CDR1 MNHNS and CDR2 SASEGT.

The V and J genes are TRBV28 and TRBJ2-7, with D perhaps TRBD2 (6 bases). The CDR3 contains 16 residues. With 2 bases removed from V and 2 bases from J, the gap between germline ends came to 16 bases. In germline, CDR1 is MDHEN, CDR2 SYDVKM. The CDR3 DNA reads as TGTGCCAGCAGTTTACCGTGGAGGGGCGAGACCTACGAGCAGTACTTC. Translation: CASSLPWRGETYEQYF.

This chain uses TRBV19 with TRBJ1-3; D unresolved. V dropped 1 base and J dropped 0 bases, with 7 bases sitting between them. Germline assignment: CDR1 LNHDA and CDR2 SQIVND (reference sequence). This CDR3 has 15 residues. In nucleotides, the CDR3 is TGTGCCAGTAGTATAGTCGGAGTCTCTGGAAACACCATATATTTT. Translation gives CASSIVGVSGNTIYF.